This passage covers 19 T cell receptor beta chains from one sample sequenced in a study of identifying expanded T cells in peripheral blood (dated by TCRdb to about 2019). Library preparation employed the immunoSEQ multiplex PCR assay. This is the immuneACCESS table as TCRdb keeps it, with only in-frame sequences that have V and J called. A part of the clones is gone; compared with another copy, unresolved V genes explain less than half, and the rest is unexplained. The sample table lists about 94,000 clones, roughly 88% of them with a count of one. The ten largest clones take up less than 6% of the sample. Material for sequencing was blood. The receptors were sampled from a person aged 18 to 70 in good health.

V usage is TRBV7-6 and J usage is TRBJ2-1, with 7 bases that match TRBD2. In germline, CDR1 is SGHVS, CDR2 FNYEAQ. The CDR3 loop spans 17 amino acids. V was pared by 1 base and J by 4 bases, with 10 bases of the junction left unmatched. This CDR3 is CASSLESGGSPYNEQFF. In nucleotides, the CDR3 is TGTGCCAGCAGCTTAGAGTCCGGCGGGAGCCCATACAATGAGCAGTTCTTC.

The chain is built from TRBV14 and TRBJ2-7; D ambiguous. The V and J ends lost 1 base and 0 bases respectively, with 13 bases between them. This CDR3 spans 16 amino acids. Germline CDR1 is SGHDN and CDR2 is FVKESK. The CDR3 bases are TGTGCCAGCAGCCAAGCGGGTTTCACCTACTCCTACGAGCAGTACTTC. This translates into CASSQAGFTYSYEQYF.

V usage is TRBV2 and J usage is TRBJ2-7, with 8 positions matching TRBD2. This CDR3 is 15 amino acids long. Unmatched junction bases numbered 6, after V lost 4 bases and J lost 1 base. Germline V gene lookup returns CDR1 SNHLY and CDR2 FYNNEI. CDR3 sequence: CASSGAVAGSYEQYF. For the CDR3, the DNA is TGTGCCAGCAGTGGAGCGGTAGCGGGATCCTACGAGCAGTACTTC. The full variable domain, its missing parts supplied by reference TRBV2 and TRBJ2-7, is EPEVTQTPSHQVTQMGQEVILRCVPISNHLYFYWYRQILGQKVEFLVSFYNNEISEKSEIFDDQFSVERPDGSNFTLKIRSTKLEDSAMYFCASSGAVAGSYEQYFGPGTRLTVT.

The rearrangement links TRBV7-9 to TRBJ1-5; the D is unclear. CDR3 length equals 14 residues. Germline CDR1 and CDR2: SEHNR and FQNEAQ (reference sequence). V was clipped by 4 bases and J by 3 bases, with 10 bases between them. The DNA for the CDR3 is TGTGCCAGCAGCTCAGACCGTCACAATCAGCCCCAGCATTTT. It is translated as CASSSDRHNQPQHF.

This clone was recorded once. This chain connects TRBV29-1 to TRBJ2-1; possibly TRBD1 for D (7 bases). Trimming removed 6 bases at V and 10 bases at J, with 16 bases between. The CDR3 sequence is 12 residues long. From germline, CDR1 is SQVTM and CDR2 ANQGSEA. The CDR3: CSVQPQGGEQFF. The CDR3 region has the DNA TGCAGCGTGCAGCCTCAGGGGGGAGAGCAGTTCTTC.

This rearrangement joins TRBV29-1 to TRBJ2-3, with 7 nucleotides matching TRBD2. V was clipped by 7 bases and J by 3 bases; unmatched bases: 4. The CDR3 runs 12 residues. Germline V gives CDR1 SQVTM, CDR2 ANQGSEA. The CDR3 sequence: CSALGGTDTQYF. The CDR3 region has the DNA TGCAGCGCCCTGGGGGGGACAGATACGCAGTATTTT.

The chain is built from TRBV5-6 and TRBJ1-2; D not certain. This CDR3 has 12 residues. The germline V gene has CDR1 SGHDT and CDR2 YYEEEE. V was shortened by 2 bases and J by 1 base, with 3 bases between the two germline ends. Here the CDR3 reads CASSFSNYGYTF. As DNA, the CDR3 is TGTGCCAGCAGCTTCAGTAACTATGGCTACACCTTC.

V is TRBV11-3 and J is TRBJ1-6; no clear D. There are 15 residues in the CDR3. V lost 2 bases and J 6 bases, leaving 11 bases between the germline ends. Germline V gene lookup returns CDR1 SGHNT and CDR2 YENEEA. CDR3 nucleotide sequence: TGTGCCAGCAGCTTAAGCGGAGGACGTAATTCACCCCTCCACTTT. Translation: CASSLSGGRNSPLHF.

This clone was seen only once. The CDR3 reads CAISEGGRTGEQYF. The CDR3 nucleotides are TGTGCCATCAGTGAGGGGGGACGGACGGGAGAGCAGTACTTC. The chain carries TRBV10-3 and TRBJ2-7; D may match TRBD1 or TRBD2 (5 bases each). This CDR3 spans 14 amino acids. The V end was cut by 2 bases, the J end by 7 bases, with 15 bases between. The germline V gene encodes CDR1 ENHRY and CDR2 SYGVKD.

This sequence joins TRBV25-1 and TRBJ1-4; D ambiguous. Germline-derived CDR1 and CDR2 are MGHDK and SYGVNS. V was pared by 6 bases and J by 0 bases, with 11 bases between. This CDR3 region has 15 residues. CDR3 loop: CASRGRETTNEKLFF. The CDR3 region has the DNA TGTGCCAGCAGGGGAAGGGAAACAACTAATGAAAAACTGTTTTTT.

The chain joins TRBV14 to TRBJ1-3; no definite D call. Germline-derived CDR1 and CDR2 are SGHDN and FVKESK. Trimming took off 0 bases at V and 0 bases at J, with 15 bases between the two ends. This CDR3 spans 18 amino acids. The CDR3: CASSQEYRGKSSGNTIYF. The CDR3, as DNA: TGTGCCAGCAGCCAAGAATACCGAGGGAAGAGCTCTGGAAACACCATATATTTT.

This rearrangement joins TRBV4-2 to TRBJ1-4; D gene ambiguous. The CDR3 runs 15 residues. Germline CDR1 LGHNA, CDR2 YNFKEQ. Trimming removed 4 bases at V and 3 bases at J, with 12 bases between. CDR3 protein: CASSRERDPNEKLFF. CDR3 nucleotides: TGTGCCAGCAGCCGGGAGCGAGATCCTAATGAAAAACTGTTTTTT.

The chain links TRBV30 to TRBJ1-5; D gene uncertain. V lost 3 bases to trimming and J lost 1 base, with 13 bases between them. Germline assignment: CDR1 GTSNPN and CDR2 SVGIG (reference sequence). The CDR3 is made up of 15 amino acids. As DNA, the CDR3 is TGTGCCTGGAGCGCCCGCACGGCCAGCAATCAGCCCCAGCATTTT. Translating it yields CAWSARTASNQPQHF.

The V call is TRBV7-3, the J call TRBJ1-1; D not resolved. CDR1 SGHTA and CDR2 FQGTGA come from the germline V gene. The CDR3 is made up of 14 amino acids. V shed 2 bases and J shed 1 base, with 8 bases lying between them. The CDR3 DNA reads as TGTGCCAGCAGCTTAGGGCCTAAGAACACTGAAGCTTTCTTT. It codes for CASSLGPKNTEAFF.

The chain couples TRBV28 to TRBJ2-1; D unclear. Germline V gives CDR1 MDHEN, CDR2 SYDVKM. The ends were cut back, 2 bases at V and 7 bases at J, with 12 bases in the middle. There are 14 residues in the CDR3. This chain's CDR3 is CASSLQRALNEQFF. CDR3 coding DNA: TGTGCCAGCAGTTTACAGCGAGCGTTGAATGAGCAGTTCTTC.

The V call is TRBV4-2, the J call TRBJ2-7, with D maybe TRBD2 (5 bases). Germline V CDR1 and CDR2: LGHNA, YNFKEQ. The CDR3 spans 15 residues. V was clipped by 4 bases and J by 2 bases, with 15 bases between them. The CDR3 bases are TGTGCCAGCAGCCCCCGAAGCGGAAAAACCTACGAGCAGTACTTC. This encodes CASSPRSGKTYEQYF.

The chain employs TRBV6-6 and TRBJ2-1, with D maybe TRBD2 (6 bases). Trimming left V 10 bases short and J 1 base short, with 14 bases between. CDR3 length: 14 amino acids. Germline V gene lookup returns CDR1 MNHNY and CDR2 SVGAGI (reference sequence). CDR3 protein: CATEEAGSYNEQFF. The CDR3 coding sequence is TGTGCCACCGAAGAAGCGGGTTCCTACAATGAGCAGTTCTTC.

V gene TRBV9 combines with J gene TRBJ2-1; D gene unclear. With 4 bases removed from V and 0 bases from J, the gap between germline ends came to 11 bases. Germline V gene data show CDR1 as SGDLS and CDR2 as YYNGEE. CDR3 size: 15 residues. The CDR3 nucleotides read TGTGCCAGCAGCTGGACGGAGAGCTCCTACAATGAGCAGTTCTTC. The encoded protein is CASSWTESSYNEQFF.

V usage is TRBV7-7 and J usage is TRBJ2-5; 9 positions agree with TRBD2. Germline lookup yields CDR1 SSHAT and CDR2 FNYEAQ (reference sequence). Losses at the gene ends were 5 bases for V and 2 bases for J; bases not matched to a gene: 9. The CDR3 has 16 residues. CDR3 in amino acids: CASSNLAGALQETQYF. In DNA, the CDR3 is TGTGCCAGCAGCAACTTAGCGGGGGCGCTTCAAGAGACCCAGTACTTC.